This T cell receptor beta chain originates from a study of neurological immune-mediated disorders. This clonotype was detected ten times or more. TCRdb re-derived calls from the 5' RACE reads in MiXCR, one entry per CDR3 protein. Altogether over 55,000 distinct CDR3 sequences are present, about 2.5% being singletons, with the ten largest covering around 2.8%. Germline V gives CDR1 SGHRS, CDR2 YFSETQ. V lost 3 bases and J lost 4, with 17 bases in between. The CDR3 consists of 16 residues. The TCR comes from a man aged 50-60 years with multiple sclerosis. Input material: PBMCs. The chain combines TRBV5-1 with TRBJ1-3; tentatively, D is TRBD1 (6 bases). The CDR3 is CASSWTPGQSGNTIYF. The CDR3 nucleotides are TGCGCCAGCAGCTGGACCCCGGGACAATCGGGAAACACCATATATTTT.